Below, 8 T cell receptor beta chains from the same sample are listed, as sequenced in a study of T cell changes during pregnancy in multiple sclerosis. TCRdb keeps only in-frame clones here, not all; method: immunoSEQ multiplex PCR. Of around 12,000 clones listed, approximately 86% are singletons. The sample here was CD8+ T cells from peripheral blood mononuclear cells, taken in the second trimester of pregnancy. These TCRs come from a female donor in good health, enrolled as a control in a pregnancy study.

The CDR3 region is CASSFLRGIYNEQFF. In DNA form, the CDR3 reads TGTGCCAGCAGCTTCCTCAGGGGTATCTACAATGAGCAGTTCTTC. This rearrangement joins TRBV7-8 to TRBJ2-1; maybe TRBD1 (6 bases). This CDR3 has 15 amino acids. The V gene lost 3 bases and the J gene lost 3 bases, with 12 bases spanning the gap. Per germline, CDR1 SGHVS and CDR2 FQNEAQ.

This chain connects TRBV10-2 to TRBJ2-1; 7 bases line up with TRBD2. The V segment lost 1 base and the J segment 6 bases; nucleotides outside the gene matches: 6. In germline, CDR1 is WSHSY, CDR2 SAAADI. The CDR3 contains 15 residues. In DNA form, the CDR3 reads TGCGCCAGCAGTGAGTTTGGGCGGGGGACCAATGAGCAGTTCTTC. This sequence encodes CASSEFGRGTNEQFF.

The gene calls are TRBV13 and TRBJ2-7; 9 bases match TRBD2. CDR1 and CDR2 (germline): PRHDT, FYEKMQ (reference sequence). V lost 4 bases to trimming and J lost 3 bases; unmatched junction nucleotides: 10. This CDR3 has 16 amino acids. This CDR3 is CASSSPAGGAFYEQYF. The DNA of the CDR3 is TGTGCCAGCAGCTCTCCAGCGGGGGGAGCTTTCTACGAGCAGTACTTC.

The chain employs TRBV6-5 and TRBJ1-5, with TRBD1 matching 9 bases. V shed 2 bases, J shed 7 bases, and the junction held 6 bases outside the gene matches. Germline V gene sequence: CDR1 MNHEY, CDR2 SVGAGI. This CDR3 contains 15 residues. CDR3: CASSYGQGFRQPQHF. In DNA form, the CDR3 reads TGTGCCAGCAGTTACGGACAGGGGTTTCGACAGCCCCAGCATTTT.

V gene TRBV30 combines with J gene TRBJ2-3, with D unresolved. V was trimmed by 2 bases and J by 5 bases, leaving 11 bases between them. There are 13 residues in the CDR3. Germline V lookup: CDR1 GTSNPN, CDR2 SVGIG (reference sequence). CDR3 sequence: CAWSYGSEDTQYF. The DNA for the CDR3 is TGTGCCTGGAGTTACGGGTCGGAAGATACGCAGTATTTT. Using reference TRBV30 and TRBJ2-3 for the parts outside the CDR3, the full variable domain is SQTIHQWPATLVQPVGSPLSLECTVEGTSNPNLYWYRQAAGRGLQLLFYSVGIGQISSEVPQNLSASRPQDRQFILSSKKLLLSDSGFYLCAWSYGSEDTQYFGPGTRLTVL.

The rearrangement uses TRBV7-9 and TRBJ2-7; D remains ambiguous. Germline loops: CDR1 SEHNR, CDR2 FQNEAQ (reference sequence). The CDR3 has 13 residues. The V end lost 5 bases, the J end lost 7 bases, and 15 bases lay between the germline ends. The CDR3 spells CASSPRPPGEQYF. CDR3 nucleotide sequence: TGTGCCAGCAGCCCGCGACCCCCCGGGGAGCAGTACTTC.

The chain uses TRBV13 and TRBJ2-3; D may be TRBD1 (5 bases). Trimming shortened V by 1 base and J by 3 bases, and 11 bases separated the two germline ends. The V gene's germline CDR1 is PRHDT and CDR2 FYEKMQ (reference sequence). The CDR3 sequence is 15 residues long. CDR3 sequence reads: CASSLESRGTDTQYF. The CDR3 nucleotides are TGTGCCAGCAGCTTAGAGTCTAGGGGAACAGATACGCAGTATTTT.

V is TRBV9 and J is TRBJ2-3, with 12 bases that match TRBD2. The ends lost 2 bases at V and 6 bases at J; junction bases unmatched: 1. CDR3 length: 14 amino acids. Germline values: CDR1 SGDLS, CDR2 YYNGEE. This chain's CDR3 is CASSVGTSGDTQYF. The CDR3 nucleotides read TGTGCCAGCAGCGTGGGGACTAGCGGGGATACGCAGTATTTT. The complete variable domain, with remaining parts taken from reference TRBV9 and TRBJ2-3, reads DSGVTQTPKHLITATGQRVTLRCSPRSGDLSVYWYQQSLDQGLQFLIQYYNGEERAKGNILERFSAQQFPDLHSELNLSSLELGDSALYFCASSVGTSGDTQYFGPGTRLTVL.